Each of the 30 T cell receptor beta chains below was sequenced from the same sample in a study of graft-versus-host responses after intestinal transplantation. Method: immunoSEQ multiplex PCR; TCRdb's copy keeps in-frame clones and lacks some. The repertoire holds about 97,000 clones, with approximately 90% as singletons. The sample here was PBMCs, taken around 450 days after intestinal transplant. The receptors come from a human patient who received an intestinal transplant, so some T cells may come from the graft donor.

The rearrangement uses TRBV15 and TRBJ1-1; D is unresolved. Trimming shortened V by 1 base and J by 4 bases, and 13 bases separated the two germline ends. Germline lookup yields CDR1 LNHNV and CDR2 YYDKDF (reference sequence). The CDR3 runs 15 residues. This CDR3 reads CATSRVGGSRTEAFF. The CDR3 DNA reads as TGTGCCACCAGCAGAGTAGGAGGCAGTCGCACTGAAGCTTTCTTT. The full variable domain, completed using reference TRBV15 and TRBJ1-1, is DAMVIQNPRYQVTQFGKPVTLSCSQTLNHNVMYWYQQKSSQAPKLLFHYYDKDFNNEADTPDNFQSRRPNTSFCFLDIRSPGLGDTAMYLCATSRVGGSRTEAFFGQGTRLTVV.

The V gene is TRBV6-5, the J gene TRBJ1-5; no clear D. CDR1 is MNHEY, CDR2 SVGAGI, per germline. Deletions cut 10 bases from V and 1 base from J, with 17 bases between. This CDR3 has 15 amino acids. CDR3 DNA sequence: TGTGCCACCGAACCACGGGTGGACAGCAATCAGCCCCAGCATTTT. It codes for CATEPRVDSNQPQHF.

The chain joins TRBV7-8 to TRBJ2-5, with 7 bases that match TRBD1. The CDR3 length is 13 residues. Germline CDR1 SGHVS, CDR2 FQNEAQ. J gave up 5 bases and V 5 bases, and 5 bases lay outside the gene matches. The CDR3: CASSLTGWETQYF. DNA for the CDR3: TGTGCCAGCAGCCTGACAGGGTGGGAGACCCAGTACTTC.

V is TRBV4-3 and J is TRBJ2-3; D is ambiguous. The CDR3 totals 12 residues. Germline V gene sequence: CDR1 LGHNA, CDR2 YSLEER. Trimming took off 1 base at V and 6 bases at J, with 5 bases between the two ends. CDR3 in amino acids: CASSQVTDTQYF. The CDR3 DNA is TGCGCCAGCAGCCAAGTTACCGATACGCAGTATTTT.

In regard to this clone: The sample carries other DNA sequences with the same CDR3. The chain combines TRBV5-1 with TRBJ2-1; the match to TRBD1 covers 7 bases. The trim removed 3 bases at V and 9 bases at J, leaving 6 bases unmatched. This CDR3 is built from 13 residues. Germline V gene lookup returns CDR1 SGHRS and CDR2 YFSETQ. The CDR3 bases are TGCGCCAGCAGCTGGGACAGTGGGACTGAGCAGTTCTTC. Its protein product is CASSWDSGTEQFF. Supplemented by reference TRBV5-1 and TRBJ2-1, the full variable domain reads KAGVTQTPRYLIKTRGQQVTLSCSPISGHRSVSWYQQTPGQGLQFLFEYFSETQRNKGNFPGRFSGRQFSNSRSEMNVSTLELGDSALYLCASSWDSGTEQFFGPGTRLTVL.

V usage is TRBV2 and J usage is TRBJ2-3; 7 bases fit TRBD2. CDR3 length equals 14 residues. CDR1 is SNHLY, CDR2 FYNNEI, per germline. After removal of 5 bases from V and 0 bases from J, the junction contained 2 bases not matched to a gene. DNA of the CDR3: TGTGCCAGCAGTCGGGGACTAAGCACAGATACGCAGTATTTT. Translating gives CASSRGLSTDTQYF.

Of note for this clone: The same CDR3 is also encoded by other DNA sequences in this sample. The CDR3: CASSYGGEGSYEQYF. The CDR3 bases are TGTGCCAGCAGTTACGGGGGGGAGGGGTCCTACGAGCAGTACTTC. The rearrangement links TRBV6-5 to TRBJ2-7; 7 nucleotides align to TRBD2. Trimming cost V 2 bases and J 1 base; bases outside gene matches: 5. The CDR3 runs to 15 residues. CDR1 is MNHEY and CDR2 is SVGAGI in the germline V gene.

Turning to this clone: The same CDR3 can be traced to other DNA sequences in this sample. This chain uses TRBV18 with TRBJ2-5; D perhaps matches TRBD2 (5 bases). CDR1 KGHSH and CDR2 LQKENI come from the germline V gene. CDR3 length equals 13 residues. V lost 3 bases and J 2 bases, leaving 7 bases between the germline ends. CDR3 sequence reads: CASSPGGQETQYF. CDR3 nucleotide sequence: TGTGCCAGCTCACCGGGCGGGCAAGAGACCCAGTACTTC. The whole variable domain, filled in from reference TRBV18 and TRBJ2-5, reads NAGVMQNPRHLVRRRGQEARLRCSPMKGHSHVYWYRQLPEEGLKFMVYLQKENIIDESGMPKERFSAEFPKEGPSILRIQQVVRGDSAAYFCASSPGGQETQYFGPGTRLLVL.

The rearrangement joins TRBV6-5 to TRBJ1-2, with D perhaps matching TRBD1 (5 bases). The CDR3 consists of 13 residues. Between the trimmed V and J ends, which lost 0 bases and 4 bases, there was a span of 6 bases. Germline-derived CDR1 and CDR2 are MNHEY and SVGAGI. In DNA form, the CDR3 reads TGTGCCAGCAGTTACTCGGGACCCTATGGCTACACCTTC. Translating it yields CASSYSGPYGYTF.

Comment on this clone: Other nucleotide sequences in the sample specify the same CDR3. The V call is TRBV5-1, the J call TRBJ2-1, with 7 bases matching TRBD1. CDR1 and CDR2 (germline): SGHRS, YFSETQ. J lost 3 bases, V lost 3 bases, and 6 bases had no gene match. The CDR3 is 15 residues long. The CDR3 DNA reads as TGCGCCAGCAGCTCCGACAGGGCTGACTACAATGAGCAGTTCTTC. It codes for CASSSDRADYNEQFF. Based on the CDR3 plus reference TRBV5-1 and TRBJ2-1, the full variable domain is KAGVTQTPRYLIKTRGQQVTLSCSPISGHRSVSWYQQTPGQGLQFLFEYFSETQRNKGNFPGRFSGRQFSNSRSEMNVSTLELGDSALYLCASSSDRADYNEQFFGPGTRLTVL.

The chain employs TRBV6-5 and TRBJ1-1, with 9 bases that match TRBD1. This CDR3 comprises 15 residues. The ends lost 2 bases at V and 4 bases at J; junction bases unmatched: 5. Per the germline V gene, CDR1 is MNHEY and CDR2 is SVGAGI. The CDR3 region has the DNA TGTGCCAGCAGTTACACAGGGGGCCCGGGCACTGAAGCTTTCTTT. Encoded protein: CASSYTGGPGTEAFF.

The chain is built from TRBV7-6 and TRBJ1-4; TRBD1 aligns across 10 bases. CDR3 length: 14 amino acids. CDR1 and CDR2 from the germline V gene are SGHVS and FNYEAQ. The junction had 4 bases not matched to a gene; V was cut back by 5 bases and J by 7 bases. CDR3: CASSGGTGVEKLFF. DNA for the CDR3: TGTGCCAGCAGCGGGGGGACAGGGGTTGAAAAACTGTTTTTT.

The genes are TRBV25-1 and TRBJ1-1; the D is unclear. Germline CDR1 is MGHDK and CDR2 is SYGVNS. The length of the CDR3 is 13 residues. Trimming removed 4 bases from V and 4 bases from J, with 10 bases in between. The chain's CDR3 is CASSGTPGTEAFF. CDR3 sequence (DNA): TGTGCCAGCAGTGGGACCCCGGGCACTGAAGCTTTCTTT.

The chain links TRBV4-1 to TRBJ1-2, with D maybe TRBD1 (5 bases). Germline loops: CDR1 MGHRA, CDR2 YSYEKL. The CDR3 sequence is 15 residues long. Deletions cut 0 bases from V and 6 bases from J, with 14 bases between. The CDR3 reads CASSQDPQGYDGYTF. As DNA, the CDR3 is TGCGCCAGCAGCCAAGACCCCCAGGGTTATGATGGCTACACCTTC.

The chain has TRBV10-1 and TRBJ1-5, with D perhaps TRBD1 (5 bases). There are 15 residues in the CDR3. The germline CDR1 and CDR2 sequences are WNHNN and SYGVQD (reference sequence). Trimming shortened V by 10 bases and J by 3 bases, and 19 bases separated the two germline ends. The CDR3 region has the DNA TGCGCCACCCTGGTGGGGCGCAAGACCAATCAGCCCCAGCATTTT. As protein: CATLVGRKTNQPQHF.

J is TRBJ2-7 and V is TRBV19, with D maybe TRBD1 (5 bases). V was cut by 3 bases and J by 2 bases, with 11 bases left in between. The germline V gene encodes CDR1 LNHDA and CDR2 SQIVND (reference sequence). The CDR3 covers 14 residues. The DNA of the CDR3 is TGTGCCAGTAGTATTCCATCCAGGGCCTACGAGCAGTACTTC. Protein sequence: CASSIPSRAYEQYF.

The CDR3 spells CASSLEGGSGYTF. CDR3 coding DNA: TGTGCCAGCAGCTTAGAGGGGGGATCTGGCTACACCTTC. The chain joins TRBV7-3 to TRBJ1-2, with a possible D match to TRBD1 (6 bases). Germline CDR1 SGHTA, CDR2 FQGTGA. The CDR3 contains 13 residues. Trimming removed 2 bases at V and 7 bases at J, with 11 bases between.

This chain joins TRBV10-2 and TRBJ2-3; TRBD1 aligns across 8 bases. J was trimmed by 2 bases and V by 6 bases; bases with no gene match: 7. CDR3 length: 15 residues. CDR1 is WSHSY, CDR2 SAAADI, per germline. The CDR3 bases are TGCGCCAGCAGGCACCCGGGACAGGACACAGATACGCAGTATTTT. This sequence encodes CASRHPGQDTDTQYF.

This clone showed up just a few times. The V gene is TRBV10-3, the J gene TRBJ1-4; 10 bases match TRBD1. Losses at the gene ends were 3 bases for V and 5 bases for J; bases not matched to a gene: 6. From germline, CDR1 is ENHRY and CDR2 SYGVKD. The CDR3 sequence is 16 residues long. CDR3 in amino acids: CAISDPGTGDNEKLFF. The CDR3 nucleotides are TGTGCCATCAGTGACCCCGGGACAGGGGACAATGAAAAACTGTTTTTT.

V usage is TRBV9 and J usage is TRBJ2-7; a possible D gene is TRBD2 (6 bases). V was trimmed by 0 bases and J by 0 bases, leaving 10 bases between them. The germline V gene has CDR1 SGDLS and CDR2 YYNGEE. The length of the CDR3 is 15 residues. The CDR3 DNA reads as TGTGCCAGCAGCGTAGGCGGGGCCGGCTCCTACGAGCAGTACTTC. Protein sequence: CASSVGGAGSYEQYF.

This clone appeared a single time. The rearrangement joins TRBV2 to TRBJ2-5; 10 bases are shared with TRBD2. The CDR3 sequence is 13 residues long. Germline CDR1 reads SNHLY; CDR2 reads FYNNEI. V lost 8 bases to trimming and J lost 5 bases; unmatched junction nucleotides: 5. CDR3: CASLERGGETQYF. In DNA, the CDR3 is TGTGCCAGCCTGGAGCGGGGGGGGGAGACCCAGTACTTC.

This sequence joins TRBV15 and TRBJ1-6, with TRBD1 matching over 7 bases. V lost 5 bases and J lost 8; bases outside the gene matches: 9. CDR1 and CDR2 from the germline V gene are LNHNV and YYDKDF (reference sequence). The CDR3 has 15 amino acids. The CDR3 spells CATSDQGQWYSPLHF. In nucleotides, the CDR3 is TGTGCCACCAGCGACCAGGGACAGTGGTATTCACCCCTCCACTTT.

The rearrangement uses TRBV6-1 and TRBJ1-2; D is undetermined. Germline lookup yields CDR1 MNHNS and CDR2 SASEGT. The CDR3 runs to 14 residues. The V and J ends lost 3 bases and 4 bases respectively, with 12 bases between them. The CDR3, as DNA: TGTGCCAGCAGTGAGCAGGTTATAGGCTATGGCTACACCTTC. This codes for CASSEQVIGYGYTF.

Of note for this clone: Its ends do not fully match the called genes, so a read error is possible. The chain joins TRBV29-1 to TRBJ1-2; TRBD1 is a possible D gene (5 bases). Germline CDR1 reads SQVTM; CDR2 reads ANQGSEA. The CDR3 loop spans 13 amino acids. In nucleotides, the CDR3 is TGCAGCGTGGAAGACGACAGTATCTATGGCTACACCTTC. Its translation: CSVEDDSIYGYTF.

The chain uses TRBV11-2 and TRBJ1-1; 7 nucleotides match TRBD1. The V gene end was trimmed by 6 bases and the J gene end by 1 base; junction bases not matched to a gene: 5. The CDR3 runs to 14 residues. Germline V gene lookup returns CDR1 SGHAT and CDR2 FQNNGV. The CDR3 DNA follows: TGTGCCAGCAGAGGGGGACAGCCGAACACTGAAGCTTTCTTT. This sequence encodes CASRGGQPNTEAFF.

The V gene is TRBV9, the J gene TRBJ1-1; 7 bases map to TRBD1. CDR3 size: 19 residues. Per germline, CDR1 SGDLS and CDR2 YYNGEE. The V segment lost 0 bases and the J segment 2 bases; nucleotides outside the gene matches: 16. The CDR3 DNA follows: TGTGCCAGCAGCGTAGGTTTAGGCCAGGGACAGACCTTTAACACTGAAGCTTTCTTT. It yields the protein CASSVGLGQGQTFNTEAFF.

V and J are TRBV5-6 and TRBJ1-4; D gene uncertain. Germline CDR1 is SGHDT and CDR2 is YYEEEE. This CDR3 is built from 15 residues. V lost 4 bases to trimming and J lost 4 bases, with 14 bases between them. CDR3 sequence: CASSPGRWVNEKLFF. CDR3 nucleotide sequence: TGTGCCAGCAGCCCTGGGCGGTGGGTTAATGAAAAACTGTTTTTT.

This clone was detected only once. The rearrangement joins TRBV19 to TRBJ1-2, with TRBD1 matching over 7 bases. V was pared by 3 bases and J by 6 bases, with 16 bases of the junction left unmatched. Germline CDR1 LNHDA, CDR2 SQIVND (reference sequence). This CDR3 spans 17 amino acids. The CDR3 reads CASSIFPTGKLGDGYTF. DNA of the CDR3: TGTGCCAGTAGTATTTTCCCGACAGGGAAACTCGGGGATGGCTACACCTTC.

The J gene is TRBJ2-7, the V gene TRBV11-3; D may be TRBD1 or TRBD2 (6 bases each). CDR1 and CDR2 from the germline V gene are SGHNT and YENEEA. With 5 bases removed from V and 7 bases from J, the gap between germline ends came to 15 bases. The length of the CDR3 is 13 residues. CDR3 sequence (DNA): TGTGCCAGCAGCCCGGACAGTGCGGGGGAGCAGTACTTC. The encoded protein is CASSPDSAGEQYF. Looking up the rest from reference TRBV11-3 and TRBJ2-7 gives the full variable domain: EAGVVQSPRYKIIEKKQPVAFWCNPISGHNTLYWYLQNLGQGPELLIRYENEEAVDDSQLPKDRFSAERLKGVDSTLKIQPAELGDSAVYLCASSPDSAGEQYFGPGTRLTVT.

Details on this clone: One end of the junction does not line up with germline, which may come from a read error. This rearrangement joins TRBV5-1 to TRBJ1-2; TRBD1 might be the D (6 bases). This CDR3 contains 18 residues. Germline loops: CDR1 SGHRS, CDR2 YFSETQ. In DNA, the CDR3 is TGCGCCCGCAGCGGGGGGGCGGCAGGTGGACCTGCTAACTATGGCTACACCTTC. Translation: CARSGGAAGGPANYGYTF.